The 26 T cell receptor beta chains listed next were all sequenced from one sample in a study of T-cell reconstitution after alpha-beta-depleted transplantation in children listed by TCRdb under 2016. The library was prepared using PCR. Data came from an Illumina HiSeq 2500. Molecular barcoding was employed in the preparation of TCR libraries, with unique molecular identifiers being used to normalize TCRbeta repertoire quantification. TCRdb cleaned the public reads at Q25 with fastp, built clones with MiXCR and kept in-frame beta chains. Each entry is one CDR3 protein sequence, shown with its most common DNA and genes. The sample profile shows fewer than 700,000 distinct CDR3 sequences; over 10% of them were found once. Approximately 2.1% of the sample is in the top ten clones. Per the publication, the treatment or condition label means: allogeneic hematopoietic cell transplantation with graft depleted of TCRalphabeta T cells and CD19 B cells.

The sample in question was PBMCs, mostly from graft donor cells, obtained 360 days after TCRalphabeta/CD19-depleted stem cell transplant. These TCRs come from a male patient younger than 18 who had a stem cell transplant for acute myeloid leukemia, so the T cells may come from the graft donor.

This clonotype was found many times. The chain couples TRBV20-1 to TRBJ2-7; TRBD1 agrees at 7 bases. The CDR3 sequence is 14 residues long. Germline trimming cut 3 bases from V and 1 base from J; bases unmatched to any gene: 6. Germline-derived CDR1 and CDR2 are DFQATT and SNEGSKA (reference sequence). In DNA, the CDR3 is TGCAGTGCTAGCCAGTTCAGGGGGTCCTACGAGCAGTACTTC. Amino acids: CSASQFRGSYEQYF.

This clonotype was seen many times. The chain joins TRBV29-1 to TRBJ1-1; D is perhaps TRBD1 (5 bases). The CDR3 is made up of 13 amino acids. V was shortened by 5 bases and J by 1 base, with 11 bases between the two germline ends. From germline, CDR1 is SQVTM and CDR2 ANQGSEA. The CDR3: CSVPGAGNTEAFF. The CDR3 region has the DNA TGCAGCGTTCCCGGGGCGGGGAACACTGAAGCTTTCTTT.

The table lists this clonotype with a few counts. This sequence joins TRBV29-1 and TRBJ2-5; 12 nucleotides agree with TRBD2. Germline lookup yields CDR1 SQVTM and CDR2 ANQGSEA. CDR3 length equals 15 residues. The trim removed 1 base at V and 8 bases at J, leaving 8 bases unmatched. DNA for the CDR3: TGCAGCGTTGAAGGTCGGACTAGCGGGATAGGAACCCAGTACTTC. Translating it yields CSVEGRTSGIGTQYF. The full variable domain, in which reference TRBV29-1 and TRBJ2-5 provide the parts outside the CDR3, is SAVISQKPSRDICQRGTSLTIQCQVDSQVTMMFWYRQQPGQSLTLIATANQGSEATYESGFVIDKFPISRPNLTFSTLTVSNMSPEDSSIYLCSVEGRTSGIGTQYFGPGTRLLVL.

At least ten counts were recorded for this clonotype. The V and J genes are TRBV12-3 or TRBV12-4 and TRBJ1-2; D is unresolved. Trimming removed 5 bases from V and 2 bases from J, with 9 bases in between. The CDR3 totals 13 residues. CDR3 sequence reads: CASSRALNYGYTF. The CDR3 nucleotides are TGTGCCAGCAGTCGAGCCCTGAACTATGGCTACACCTTC.

The chain is built from TRBV6-2 or TRBV6-3 and TRBJ2-7, with D unresolved. This CDR3 is built from 14 residues. V lost 0 bases, J lost 3 bases, and 9 bases lay in between. CDR1 MNHEY and CDR2 SVGEGT come from the germline V gene. CDR3 protein: CASSYSGLLYEQYF. CDR3 nucleotide sequence: TGTGCCAGCAGTTACTCGGGCCTCCTCTACGAGCAGTACTTC.

This clonotype came up many times. The chain has TRBV7-8 and TRBJ2-5; perhaps TRBD2 as D (7 bases). The V and J ends lost 1 base and 4 bases respectively, with 19 bases between them. This CDR3 is 17 amino acids long. CDR1 SGHVS and CDR2 FQNEAQ come from the germline V gene. CDR3 sequence: CASSLVPDVRGAETQYF. The CDR3 DNA reads as TGTGCCAGCAGCTTAGTTCCTGACGTTCGGGGGGCAGAGACCCAGTACTTC.

The J gene is TRBJ2-5, the V gene TRBV20-1; D is unclear. The CDR3 runs to 13 residues. Trimming cost V 4 bases and J 4 bases, with 13 bases left between them. Germline V CDR1 and CDR2: DFQATT, SNEGSKA (reference sequence). Written as DNA, the CDR3 is TGCAGTGCTAAAGTAAGGGTTGGAGAGACCCAGTACTTC. Amino acids: CSAKVRVGETQYF.

This clonotype was detected many times. J is TRBJ2-3 and V is TRBV29-1; 8 bases map to TRBD2. V lost 6 bases to trimming and J lost 2 bases; unmatched junction nucleotides: 4. Germline V gives CDR1 SQVTM, CDR2 ANQGSEA. The CDR3 runs to 13 residues. CDR3 sequence: CSVLAGYTDTQYF. In nucleotides, the CDR3 is TGCAGCGTGTTAGCGGGATACACAGATACGCAGTATTTT.

In its sample, this clonotype was seen a few times. This chain connects TRBV19 to TRBJ1-5, with TRBD1 matching over 9 bases. V shed 9 bases and J 7 bases; nucleotides not matched to a gene: 4. Germline V gene data show CDR1 as LNHDA and CDR2 as SQIVND (reference sequence). The CDR3 spans 12 residues. CDR3: CASTGGIQPQHF. In nucleotides, the CDR3 is TGTGCCAGCACAGGGGGCATACAGCCCCAGCATTTT.

Ten or more counts support this clonotype. The chain joins TRBV6-2 or TRBV6-3 to TRBJ1-5; 10 bases align to TRBD1. The CDR3 runs to 15 residues. Germline CDR1 reads MNHEY; CDR2 reads SVGEGT. The V and J ends lost 8 bases and 9 bases, in that order; junction bases with no gene match: 13. This CDR3 reads CASLTDRGSLWPQHF. The CDR3 DNA reads TGTGCCAGCTTAACGGACAGGGGGTCGTTATGGCCCCAGCATTTT.

This clonotype was detected a few times. The gene calls are TRBV20-1 and TRBJ2-1; the D gene is possibly TRBD1 (5 bases). V was pared by 7 bases and J by 2 bases, with 15 bases between. The CDR3 contains 14 residues. The germline V gene encodes CDR1 DFQATT and CDR2 SNEGSKA (reference sequence). Here the CDR3 DNA reads TGCAGTGTCCAGGTGGGGCTTCCCTACAATGAGCAGTTCTTC. Protein product: CSVQVGLPYNEQFF.

J is TRBJ2-7 and V is TRBV6-2 or TRBV6-3; 16 bases match TRBD2. The CDR3 sequence is 18 residues long. The trim removed 0 bases at V and 3 bases at J, leaving 5 bases unmatched. Germline values: CDR1 MNHEY, CDR2 SVGEGT. Here the CDR3 DNA reads TGTGCCAGCAGTTACTCGGGGACTAGCGGGAGGGCCGTCTACGAGCAGTACTTC. Translating it yields CASSYSGTSGRAVYEQYF.

This clonotype was seen more than once but under ten times. V and J are TRBV20-1 and TRBJ2-5; TRBD1 is a possible D gene (5 bases). The CDR3 sequence is 15 residues long. V was pared by 8 bases and J by 4 bases, with 23 bases between. The V gene's germline CDR1 is DFQATT and CDR2 SNEGSKA (reference sequence). CDR3: CSPQGAVGVLETQYF. The CDR3, as DNA: TGCAGTCCCCAAGGGGCTGTTGGCGTATTAGAGACCCAGTACTTC.

This clonotype was observed a few times. This rearrangement joins TRBV14 to TRBJ2-1; 10 bases match TRBD2. Germline V gives CDR1 SGHDN, CDR2 FVKESK. The CDR3 runs to 16 residues. J lost 7 bases, V lost 0 bases, and 6 bases had no gene match. The CDR3 loop reads CASSQDGLAGDNEQFF. CDR3 nucleotides: TGTGCCAGCAGCCAAGACGGGCTAGCGGGAGATAATGAGCAGTTCTTC.

This clonotype was picked up many times. The V gene is TRBV29-1, the J gene TRBJ1-1, with D hard to call. Trimming removed 1 base at V and 1 base at J, with 10 bases between. Germline-derived CDR1 and CDR2 are SQVTM and ANQGSEA. The CDR3 spans 14 residues. The CDR3: CSVEGRLANTEAFF. The CDR3 DNA sequence: TGCAGCGTTGAAGGGCGACTGGCGAACACTGAAGCTTTCTTT.

This clonotype was counted between two and nine times. J is TRBJ1-1 and V is TRBV27, with D tentatively TRBD1 (5 bases). Germline lookup yields CDR1 MNHEY and CDR2 SMNVEV (reference sequence). The CDR3 runs 14 residues. Trimming took off 4 bases at V and 7 bases at J, with 16 bases between the two ends. As DNA, the CDR3 is TGTGCCAGCAGTTCAATATGGGACGGTAGTGAAGCTTTCTTT. Amino acid sequence: CASSSIWDGSEAFF.

V gene TRBV19 combines with J gene TRBJ1-5; D might be TRBD1 (6 bases). Trimming took 7 bases from V and 4 from J, leaving 11 bases between them. This CDR3 has 13 residues. The germline V gene has CDR1 LNHDA and CDR2 SQIVND (reference sequence). Here the CDR3 DNA reads TGTGCCAGTAAATATAGGGGGAATCAGCCCCAGCATTTT. Residues: CASKYRGNQPQHF.

The chain uses TRBV4-2 and TRBJ2-6; tentatively, D is TRBD1 (6 bases). The CDR3 totals 18 residues. The germline CDR1 and CDR2 sequences are LGHNA and YNFKEQ. Trimming took off 2 bases at V and 2 bases at J, with 16 bases between the two ends. The CDR3 loop reads CASSQPRGPGAGANVLTF. CDR3 bases: TGTGCCAGCAGCCAACCTAGGGGTCCAGGGGCTGGGGCCAACGTCCTGACTTTC.

The rearrangement links TRBV10-3 to TRBJ2-5; possibly TRBD1 or TRBD2 for D (7 bases each). Germline CDR1 and CDR2: ENHRY and SYGVKD. V lost 10 bases, J lost 2 bases, and 32 bases lay in between. This CDR3 has 19 amino acids. Here the CDR3 DNA reads TGTGCCACCAGGGGGGGACGACAGGGTGACGGGCAAGCGCAAGAGACCCAGTACTTC. As protein: CATRGGRQGDGQAQETQYF.

This clonotype was detected many times. The junction and the germline gene differ at one end; a read error may be behind it. The chain uses TRBV5-1 and TRBJ2-3; D gene ambiguous. CDR1 is SGHRS, CDR2 YFSETQ, per germline. This CDR3 is 15 amino acids long. CDR3 sequence: CASSLEGSSTDTQYF. DNA for the CDR3: TGTGCCAGCAGCTTAGAAGGGTCTAGCACAGATACGCAGTATTTT.

This clonotype was counted many times. The chain carries TRBV19 and TRBJ2-2; TRBD1 matches 9 bases. Germline V gene sequence: CDR1 LNHDA, CDR2 SQIVND (reference sequence). The CDR3 contains 15 residues. V dropped 7 bases and J dropped 4; count of bases not matched to a gene: 7. CDR3 region: CASNLGQGVTGELFF. As DNA, the CDR3 is TGTGCCAGTAACCTGGGACAGGGAGTCACCGGGGAGCTGTTTTTT.

Comments on this clonotype: The junction differs from germline at one of its ends, possibly a read error. This chain uses TRBV20-1 with TRBJ2-1; 12 bases map to TRBD2. The CDR3 extends over 16 amino acids. CDR1 and CDR2 (germline): DFQATT, SNEGSKA (reference sequence). CDR3 sequence: CCALPGTSGSYNEQFF. In nucleotides, the CDR3 is TGCTGTGCTCTACCCGGGACTAGCGGGTCCTACAATGAGCAGTTCTTC.

This clonotype has at least ten counts. The chain uses TRBV6-2 or TRBV6-3 and TRBJ2-7; D is undetermined. The CDR3 consists of 12 residues. V gave up 8 bases and J gave up 2 bases, with 10 bases separating them. Germline lookup yields CDR1 MNHEY and CDR2 SVGEGT. For the CDR3, the DNA is TGTGCCAGCGTGGGATGGGCCTACGAGCAGTACTTC. This sequence encodes CASVGWAYEQYF.

This clonotype was counted at least ten times. The chain uses TRBV12-3 or TRBV12-4 and TRBJ2-7, with D perhaps TRBD1 (6 bases). The CDR3 totals 16 residues. V dropped 4 bases and J dropped 0 bases, with 16 bases sitting between them. CDR3 nucleotide sequence: TGTGCCAGCAGTTACAAAGGGGGAAAGGACTCCTACGAGCAGTACTTC. It translates to CASSYKGGKDSYEQYF.

On this clonotype itself: One base away lies a much larger clone, so this may be a sequencing read error. No conserved phenylalanine or tryptophan is present at the end of the CDR3, so a read error is the likely explanation. This chain joins TRBV28 and TRBJ1-1; D is uncertain. The CDR3 is made up of 12 amino acids. Germline assignment: CDR1 MDHEN and CDR2 SYDVKM. The V and J ends lost 3 bases and 5 bases respectively, with 7 bases between them. The CDR3 loop reads CASSFLDTEAFV. The CDR3 DNA reads TGTGCCAGCAGTTTCTTAGATACTGAAGCTTTCGTT.

The rearrangement links TRBV7-3 to TRBJ2-5, with 11 bases fitting TRBD2. Looked up from germline, CDR1 is SGHTA and CDR2 is FQGTGA. J gave up 6 bases and V 2 bases, and 11 bases lay outside the gene matches. The CDR3 has 17 amino acids. CDR3 amino acids: CASSLLGLTSGVQTQYF. The CDR3 nucleotides are TGTGCCAGCAGCTTACTAGGGTTGACTAGCGGGGTGCAGACCCAGTACTTC.